This TCR beta chain appears in the sequencing data of a study of blood T cells in healthy people across ages (dated by TCRdb to 2015 to 2017). For the wider study: Template switching captured roughly one uniquely barcoded TCR beta cDNA molecule per two T cells in model experiments. To track age-related changes in TCR beta repertoire diversity, the study relied on deep sequencing normalized with unique cDNA molecular identifiers. Donors were grouped into four age groups: young (average approximately 15 years), middle-aged (roughly 37), aged (approximately 67) and long-lived (approximately 81). To avoid experimental bias, donors of different ages were randomly spread across the sequencing lanes. The study analyzed two additional independent replicas of 1 million unique cDNA reads from the same blood draw for two donors, one aged 18 to 29 and one aged 80 or older.

CDR1 and CDR2 were assigned from the germline V gene (reference sequence) as GTSNPN and SVGIG. The germline V end is reduced by 2 bases and the J end by 7 bases; junction bases left unmatched: 9. Taken from cysteine to phenylalanine, the CDR3 has 16 residues. The retained sequence is limited to the CDR3, 48 bases, with the frame set at the first base. This clonotype showed up many times. Its antigen remains unidentified. It has no much larger one-base neighbor in the sample; base qualities were not kept. Systemically healthy Caucasian individuals from Russia, approximately 39 in total and aged about 6 to 100 years, were included as donors. Each donor gave approximately 10 milliliters of peripheral blood, collected into EDTA-treated Vacutainer tubes. Ficoll-Paque density-gradient centrifugation was used to isolate PBMCs, with at least 6.5 million per sample. Trizol reagent was used to extract total RNA from PBMCs, with at least 5.5 micrograms per sample. Naive CD45RAhigh/CD27high T cell percentages were measured by flow cytometry on a PBMC aliquot from every donor.

The library relied on 5' RACE. The instrument given in TCRdb is Illumina HiSeq 2500. The second PCR ran for roughly 6 to 11 cycles and used a J-beta primer mix along with a sample-barcoded 5' primer. Each TCR beta cDNA molecule received a unique molecular identifier from a template-switch 5' adaptor carrying 12 random nucleotides. Each sample yielded at least 3 million CDR3-containing paired-end reads. First-strand cDNA synthesis was performed from all RNA using the Mint cDNA synthesis kit, with priming by a TRBC-specific oligonucleotide. Following uracil-DNA glycosylase treatment, a first 18-cycle PCR with universal primers M1SS and BC2_uni_R was performed on all cDNA. In the source study's methods: For normalization, 1 million high-quality reads were randomly selected from each sample, with every read carrying a distinct molecular identifier. Instead of being binned into consensus sequences, reads with shared molecular identifiers were discarded. MiTCR, set to a Q25 quality threshold and the strictest error-elimination algorithm, was used for CDR3 identification, clonotype clustering and error correction. Lower-bound total TCR beta diversity was estimated with a nonparametric unseen species model using Euler transformation. TCRdb redid the processing of the public reads, applying fastp at Q25 and MiXCR, and retained in-frame beta chains. Rows matching on CDR3 protein sequence are summarized as one entry with the most common DNA and genes. The V and J calls and clone size are TCRdb's, not the authors'. The sample table shows about 700,000 distinct CDR3 sequences, and approximately 29% are seen once. 15% of the sample is taken by the ten largest.

What the research found in general, with its limitations: As age increased, observed TCR beta diversity per million T cells dropped in a roughly linear way, and a significant reduction was already evident by age 40. There was a strong correlation between observed TCR beta diversity and the percentage of naive T cells measured by flow cytometry. Compared with the aged group, more naive CD4+ T cells, fewer expanded clones and increased TCR diversity were shown by the long-lived group, suggesting age selection. Because the CMV infection status of the donors was unknown, age-related changes in expanded clonotypes may potentially have been confounded. Since profiling was done on bulk unsorted PBMCs, naive and antigen-experienced compartments could not be conclusively compared. Estimates of total diversity from one million sequenced T cells were regarded as lower bounds and underestimates.

This clonotype was sampled from a woman older than 75 in good health. Donor details come from another sample of the same person, matched by shared clones. Sequencing input: blood. The chain employs TRBV30 and TRBJ2-3, and TRBD2 matches 13 of the central bases. The CDR3 corresponds to CAWSSYTSGGAYTQYF. The DNA sequence is TGTGCCTGGAGTTCTTACACTAGCGGGGGGGCGTATACGCAGTATTTT.